This T cell receptor (beta chain) was sequenced during a study of CD8+ T cells in alopecia areata. This clone has just a few counts. The antigen is undetermined. Germline V gives CDR1 SEHNR, CDR2 FQNEAQ (reference sequence). V trimming: 4 bases; J trimming: 4 bases; junction bases outside the gene matches: 6. The CDR3 spans 14 residues. General study results and limits: Sequenced scalp T cells also include alphabeta T cells resident in normal skin. Across lesional scalp, and particularly alopecia totalis/universalis, clonality surpassed that of normal scalp.

Extracted from the samples, RNA was reverse transcribed into cDNA to serve as the sequencing template. Sequencing used immunoSEQ multiplex PCR; TCRdb keeps in-frame clones, though not all of them. The table shows 50,000 to 70,000 clones, with roughly 46% occurring only once. This chain joins TRBV7-9 and TRBJ2-7; 8 nucleotides agree with TRBD1. The sample was NKG2D-low CD8+ T cells sorted from blood. The clonotype was recovered from a human donor with alopecia areata. The CDR3 sequence: CASSSQTGEYEQYF. In DNA form, the CDR3 reads TGTGCCAGCAGCTCCCAGACAGGGGAGTACGAGCAGTACTTC.